Each of the 7 T cell receptor beta chains below was sequenced from the same sample in a study of T-cell memory formation after mild COVID-19. A single record per CDR3 protein comes from TCRdb applying MiXCR to the 5' RACE reads. The table shows approximately 570,000 distinct CDR3 sequences, with more than 15% occurring only once. Sequencing was done on a sample of PBMCs or a T cell subset sorted from them (not recorded which). The source of these receptors is an adult woman who had mild COVID-19 (a few samples of this study predate the infection). Cell type and time point are not known.

The V call is TRBV19, the J call TRBJ2-1; D possibly corresponds to TRBD2 (6 bases). Trimming shortened V by 3 bases and J by 5 bases, and 23 bases separated the two germline ends. From germline, CDR1 is LNHDA and CDR2 SQIVND (reference sequence). There are 18 residues in the CDR3. CDR3 sequence (DNA): TGTGCCAGTAGTATCAGCCGTGCGGGGCCCGTTCCGAACAATGAGCAGTTCTTC. As protein: CASSISRAGPVPNNEQFF.

This chain links TRBV12-3 or TRBV12-4 with TRBJ1-1; 11 bases align to TRBD1. With 6 bases clipped from V and 2 bases from J, the junction kept 8 bases outside the gene matches. The CDR3 covers 16 residues. The CDR3 reads CASSIRDRGINTEAFF. The CDR3 DNA follows: TGTGCCAGCAGCATTAGGGACAGGGGGATTAACACTGAAGCTTTCTTT.

The rearrangement joins TRBV11-2 to TRBJ2-3, with 12 positions matching TRBD2. Germline values: CDR1 SGHAT, CDR2 FQNNGV. Trimming cost V 5 bases and J 5 bases; bases outside gene matches: 8. The CDR3 consists of 16 residues. In DNA form, the CDR3 reads TGTGCCAGCAGCCGGACTAGCGGGAACATAAGAGATACGCAGTATTTT. Translation gives CASSRTSGNIRDTQYF.

The chain combines TRBV19 with TRBJ2-7, with a tentative D call TRBD1 (6 bases). V was trimmed by 6 bases and J by 0 bases, leaving 15 bases between them. The CDR3 extends over 15 amino acids. Germline-derived CDR1 and CDR2 are LNHDA and SQIVND (reference sequence). CDR3 DNA sequence: TGTGCCAGTAGCTCAAGGGACACATACTCCTACGAGCAGTACTTC. This sequence encodes CASSSRDTYSYEQYF.

This clonotype was counted only a few times. V usage is TRBV7-9 and J usage is TRBJ2-7, with D perhaps assigned TRBD1 or TRBD2 (7 bases each). Trimming pared 3 bases from V and 5 bases from J, leaving 17 bases between. Germline V gene sequence: CDR1 SEHNR, CDR2 FQNEAQ (reference sequence). The CDR3 is 15 amino acids. CDR3 sequence reads: CASSFGQGGMDEQYF. CDR3 in DNA: TGTGCCAGCAGCTTCGGGCAGGGGGGGATGGACGAGCAGTACTTC.

The DNA for the CDR3 is TGTGCCAGCAGCTTGGATGGGACAACGCCCACAGATACGCAGTATTTT. Protein product: CASSLDGTTPTDTQYF. This chain uses TRBV7-9 with TRBJ2-3; maybe TRBD1 (6 bases). Germline V lookup: CDR1 SEHNR, CDR2 FQNEAQ (reference sequence). The CDR3 is 16 amino acids. Trimming took 3 bases from V and 2 from J, leaving 15 bases between them.

V usage is TRBV9 and J usage is TRBJ1-2, with D unclear. The CDR3 contains 12 residues. Germline values: CDR1 SGDLS, CDR2 YYNGEE. With 0 bases removed from V and 5 bases from J, the gap between germline ends came to 5 bases. The CDR3 protein is CASSVDSYGYTF. The CDR3 coding sequence is TGTGCCAGCAGCGTAGACAGTTATGGCTACACCTTC.